A selection of T cell receptor beta chains follows, all from one sample in a study of blood T cell repertoires in COVID-19. The method was immunoSEQ multiplex PCR; TCRdb's version includes in-frame clones alone and lacks a portion of them. The sample carries roughly 53,000 clones, over 90% recorded once. Material for sequencing was peripheral blood. These receptors originate from a human donor in a cohort sampled during active COVID-19. Both conserved end residues are part of each CDR3. The D gene is left open where the match is weak. Rows give clone size only sometimes, using once, few, many, or a class for an expanded clone.

NA	TRBV12-3/TRBV12-4	TRBJ2-1	NA	TGTGCCAGCAGTTTGACCAGGGTGAATGAGCAGTTCTTC	CASSLTRVNEQFF
NA	TRBV19	TRBJ2-7	NA	TGTGCCAGTAGTATTGGCGCAGGGCTCGAGCAGTACTTC	CASSIGAGLEQYF
NA	TRBV5-8	TRBJ2-2	TRBD2	TGTGCCAGCAGCTTGGCGGGACTAGCATATACCGGGGAGCTGTTTTTT	CASSLAGLAYTGELFF
NA	TRBV6-6	TRBJ2-7	TRBD2	TGTGCCAGCCGGGGGGGGGCCTACGAGCAGTACTTC	CASRGGAYEQYF
NA	TRBV6-5	TRBJ2-7	TRBD1	TGTGCCAGCAGTAAGGACAGGGGAGCGGCCTACGAGCAGTACTTC	CASSKDRGAAYEQYF
NA	TRBV6-2/TRBV6-3	TRBJ1-3	TRBD1	TGTGCCAGCAGTTCAGACAGGGTGGAGATCTCTGGAAACACCATATATTTT	CASSSDRVEISGNTIYF
NA	TRBV2	TRBJ1-3	NA	TGTGCTTCTAGAGGGAGGCCAGGGAACACCATATATTTT	CASRGRPGNTIYF
NA	TRBV11-2	TRBJ2-7	TRBD1	TGTGCCAGCAGCTTAGGGTCCGGGACAGGGAGGACCTACGAGCAGTACTTC	CASSLGSGTGRTYEQYF
once	TRBV28	TRBJ2-1	NA	TGTGCCAGCAGCCCAACATTTAACAATGAGCAGTTCTTC	CASSPTFNNEQFF
once	TRBV10-3	TRBJ2-5	TRBD2	TGTGCCATCAGTGAGTCTAGGGTAGCGGGGGGCCGCAAGGAGACCCAGTACTTC	CAISESRVAGGRKETQYF
NA	TRBV7-2	TRBJ2-2	NA	TGTGCCACCTCGGGGGATTGGGGAACCGGGGAGCTGTTTTTT	CATSGDWGTGELFF
NA	TRBV9	TRBJ2-7	TRBD2	TGTGCCAGCAGCGAAGGCGCTAGCGGCTACGAGCAGTACTTC	CASSEGASGYEQYF
few	TRBV5-1	TRBJ2-2	NA	TGCGCCAGCAGCTTGCGGCAGGGGGACTTGAGGGAGCTGTTTTTT	CASSLRQGDLRELFF
NA	TRBV7-2	TRBJ2-2	NA	TGTGCCAGCAGCGAAAGATACGGTTTGGAGGGAACCGGGGAGCTGTTTTTT	CASSERYGLEGTGELFF
NA	TRBV6-5	TRBJ2-5	NA	TGTGCCAGCAGTTTCCAAGGGGTTGAGACCCAGTACTTC	CASSFQGVETQYF
NA	TRBV24-1	TRBJ1-2	NA	TGTGCCACCAGCGCAGGTTCTAACTATGGCTACACCTTC	CATSAGSNYGYTF
NA	TRBV6-5	TRBJ1-5	TRBD1	TGTGCCTCTAGGACAGGGGGCCTGCCCCAGCATTTT	CASRTGGLPQHF
NA	TRBV4-1	TRBJ1-1	NA	TGCGCCAGCAGCCTCCATGGGGCAGCACACACTGAAGCTTTCTTT	CASSLHGAAHTEAFF
NA	TRBV7-9	TRBJ2-2	NA	TGTGCCAGCAGCTTAGCGAACGTCGAGGGGGTACACGGGGAGCTGTTTTTT	CASSLANVEGVHGELFF
NA	TRBV4-2	TRBJ2-1	NA	TGTGCCAGCAGCCAAGAGGGGGCGCCTAGCAATGAGCAGTTCTTC	CASSQEGAPSNEQFF
NA	TRBV5-4	TRBJ1-3	TRBD1	TGTGCCAGCAGCCAAGACAGGGCTGGAAACACCATATATTTT	CASSQDRAGNTIYF
NA	TRBV29-1	TRBJ2-7	TRBD2	TGCAGCGTTAATCAGGCGGGAGGGAATGGGTACGAGCAGTACTTC	CSVNQAGGNGYEQYF
NA	TRBV5-1	TRBJ2-7	TRBD2	TGCGCCAGCAGCCCGCGGGCTAGCGGGGCCTACGAGCAGTACTTC	CASSPRASGAYEQYF
NA	TRBV6-5	TRBJ2-5	NA	TGTGCCAGCACCGAGTTTGGGAGCGGAGAGACCCAGTACTTC	CASTEFGSGETQYF
NA	TRBV6-6	TRBJ2-4	TRBD2	TGTGCCAGCAGTCAACCGGGACTAGGCAAAAACATTCAGTACTTC	CASSQPGLGKNIQYF
once	TRBV5-1	TRBJ2-7	TRBD1	TGCGCCAGCAGGGATGGACAGGCGACCGAGCAGTACTTC	CASRDGQATEQYF
once	TRBV28	TRBJ2-2	NA	TGTGCCAGTCGCAGGGGAGCCTCCGGGGAGCTGTTTTTT	CASRRGASGELFF
few	TRBV11-1	TRBJ2-5	TRBD2	TGTGCCAGCAGCTTAACTAGCGGGAGCCAAGAGACCCAGTACTTC	CASSLTSGSQETQYF
NA	TRBV3-1/TRBV3-2	TRBJ2-7	NA	TGTGCCAGCAGCCCGCAGGGTGCCGCCTACGAGCAGTACTTC	CASSPQGAAYEQYF
NA	TRBV4-1	TRBJ2-2	TRBD1	TGCGCCAGCAGTCAGGGGGTTGGTATGTCCGGGGAGCTGTTTTTT	CASSQGVGMSGELFF
NA	TRBV7-3	TRBJ1-1	TRBD1	TGTGCCAGCAGCCCTGGGACAGGGAGGACTGAAGCTTTCTTT	CASSPGTGRTEAFF
NA	TRBV11-1	TRBJ2-2	TRBD2	TGTGCCAGCAGAGCCAGCGGGAGGGCCGGGGAGCTGTTTTTT	CASRASGRAGELFF
NA	TRBV5-4	TRBJ1-1	TRBD1	TGTGCCAGCAGCTCCACAGGGGGAGACTTAATTGGTGAAGCTTTCTTT	CASSSTGGDLIGEAFF
NA	TRBV6-6	TRBJ1-1	NA	TGTGCCAGCAGTCAGGGGAACTATGAAGCTTTCTTT	CASSQGNYEAFF
NA	TRBV19	TRBJ1-3	TRBD1	TGTGCCAGTAGTATCGGGACAGGGGTGGAAAACACCATATATTTT	CASSIGTGVENTIYF
NA	TRBV5-5	TRBJ1-2	NA	TGTGCCAGCAGCTTGGCCAGGGGCGTCGGTGGCTACACCTTC	CASSLARGVGGYTF
NA	TRBV6-2/TRBV6-3	TRBJ2-2	TRBD2	TGTGCCAGCAGTGGGACTAGCGGGAACACCGGGGAGCTGTTTTTT	CASSGTSGNTGELFF